Listed below are T cell receptor beta chains from one sample, sequenced in a study of T cells in Graves' hyperthyroidism and ophthalmopathy. TCRdb reprocessed the multiplex PCR reads with MiXCR, giving one entry per CDR3 protein. The sample has 600,000 to 700,000 distinct CDR3 sequences; roughly 46% are singletons. Source material: peripheral blood or thyroid tissue (not recorded which). These receptors were collected from an adult man with Graves' disease, either hyperthyroidism or ophthalmopathy (not recorded which). Both conserved end residues are trimmed from each CDR3.

j_call v_call cdr3_aa
TRBJ1-1 TRBV6-6 ASRQFQGPDTEAF
TRBJ2-7 TRBV4-1 ASSLGLAGLEQY
TRBJ1-3 TRBV2 ASSDARKAHTIY
TRBJ1-2 TRBV7-8 ASSADRGQYYGYT
TRBJ2-5 TRBV11-3 ASSLEGLQETQY
TRBJ1-1 TRBV2 ASSDIVGGTEAF
- TRBV29-1 SVDRGGAQF
TRBJ1-1 TRBV20-1 SAMSGSLKAF
TRBJ1-1 TRBV24-1 ATSDLTRQRHKRNTEAF
TRBJ1-5 TRBV7-2 ASKPDYSNQPQH
TRBJ2-5 TRBV20-1 SARDLSGGAHQETQY
TRBJ2-7 TRBV29-1 SAATSGGQSSYEQY
TRBJ2-7 TRBV4-1 ASSQDRDNDYEQY
TRBJ1-3 TRBV12-3/TRBV12-4 ASSLSGGNTIY
TRBJ2-7 TRBV2 ASSYDRPYEQY
TRBJ1-2 TRBV2 ASSQNSGLYGYT
TRBJ1-6 TRBV13 ASSLVWTGEDNSPLH
TRBJ1-4 TRBV7-9 ASSHGQGGTNEKLF
TRBJ1-6 TRBV5-1 ASSLGTGAGSPLH
TRBJ1-1 TRBV7-8 ASSGTLGAF
TRBJ2-5 TRBV20-1 SSLAGVKREETQY
TRBJ2-2 TRBV7-9 ASSAIGTSGPRELF
TRBJ1-2 TRBV6-5 ASSARTGAGNLVGYGYT
TRBJ1-2 TRBV6-5 ASSENLGQFYGYT
TRBJ1-1 TRBV2 ASSSHLGRLGKAF
TRBJ1-1 TRBV7-9 ASSLGEAYFEAF
TRBJ1-1 TRBV19 ASSISKNTEAF
TRBJ2-2 TRBV6-1 ASRNQGAGELF
TRBJ1-1 TRBV15 ATSRGQGARTEAF
TRBJ1-1 TRBV5-1 ASSLTDYTEAF
TRBJ1-6 TRBV20-1 SATSSYNSPLH
TRBJ1-2 TRBV9 ASSVATAPRQETGYGYT
TRBJ2-7 TRBV7-9 ASSRRTLPSEQY
TRBJ2-5 TRBV27 ASSLYTPGPSQETQY
TRBJ2-5 TRBV2 ASVRQGETQY
TRBJ1-1 TRBV29-1 SVVLPLNTEAF
TRBJ1-5 TRBV15 ATSRDLGVGNQPQH
TRBJ1-1 TRBV12-3/TRBV12-4 ASSFGQGITEAF
TRBJ2-5 TRBV7-6 ASSLVGVPGEETQY
TRBJ2-7 TRBV29-1 SSSTGMSYEQY
TRBJ1-2 TRBV9 ASSVVEGAGYT
TRBJ1-2 TRBV7-9 ASSLSGIPHGYT
TRBJ1-1 TRBV19 ASSRDITEAF
TRBJ1-2 TRBV20-1 SARLAGIGYT
TRBJ1-5 TRBV3-1 ASSQMRDQPQH
TRBJ1-5 TRBV9 ASSQDKASNQPQH
TRBJ1-1 TRBV25-1 ASLSDRVNTEAF
TRBJ1-4 TRBV18 ASSPIAGGTGEKLF
TRBJ1-3 TRBV12-5 ASGFASTAAGNTIY
TRBJ2-5 TRBV7-9 ASSGRTAGETQY
TRBJ1-5 TRBV12-3/TRBV12-4 ASRPNRGDRGQPQH
TRBJ1-1 TRBV5-5 ASSPGPVMTEAF
TRBJ1-4 TRBV29-1 SVHDREKLF
TRBJ1-5 TRBV7-2 ASSPPRGIDSNQPQH